The 25 T cell receptor beta chains below all came from one sample that was sequenced in a study of memory CD4+ T cells and cytomegalovirus serostatus. TCRdb's copy holds only in-frame clones and misses some; the assay was immunoSEQ multiplex PCR. The sample contains some 52,000 clones, 75% to 85% of which appear only once. Single viable CD3+CD4+CD8-CD45RO+ cells were sorted as the memory CD4+ T cells. The specimen was memory CD4+ T cells from blood. The source is an adult in good health and CMV-seronegative.

The chain carries TRBV29-1 and TRBJ2-5; TRBD1 matches 8 bases. The J call may be faulty, since TRBJ2-7 better matches the DNA end. The CDR3 totals 13 residues. Germline V gene data show CDR1 as SQVTM and CDR2 as ANQGSEA. The CDR3 DNA follows: TGCAGCGTTGGACAGGGGTTCTCCTACGAGCAGTACTTC. Its translation is CSVGQGFSYEQYF.

In its sample, this clone ranks as medium-sized (0.01 to 0.1%). The V gene is TRBV27, the J gene TRBJ1-6; tentatively, D is TRBD1 (6 bases). The V end was cut by 2 bases, the J end by 9 bases, with 14 bases between. CDR3 size: 15 residues. Germline CDR1 is MNHEY and CDR2 is SMNVEV (reference sequence). For the CDR3, the DNA is TGTGCCAGCAGTTTACGAGACTCAGGGGCTTCACCCCTCCACTTT. Amino acids: CASSLRDSGASPLHF.

The gene calls are TRBV30 and TRBJ2-5; TRBD2 might be the D (5 bases). V was trimmed by 3 bases and J by 5 bases, leaving 10 bases between them. Looked up from germline, CDR1 is GTSNPN and CDR2 is SVGIG (reference sequence). The CDR3 has 12 residues. CDR3 bases: TGTGCCTGGAGGCGAGCGGTGGAGACCCAGTACTTC. It codes for CAWRRAVETQYF.

The gene calls are TRBV5-1 and TRBJ1-6; D unresolved. Trimming left V 0 bases short and J 6 bases short, with 16 bases between. Looked up from germline, CDR1 is SGHRS and CDR2 is YFSETQ. This CDR3 has 17 amino acids. Here the CDR3 DNA reads TGCGCCAGCAGCTTGGAAGCCTCGCCCTATAGTAATTCACCCCTCCACTTT. This encodes CASSLEASPYSNSPLHF.

This chain's CDR3 is CASSLLTGEQYF. In DNA, the CDR3 is TGTGCCAGCAGCTTATTGACAGGCGAGCAGTACTTC. This chain uses TRBV7-8 with TRBJ2-7, with D possibly TRBD1 on 6 matching bases. V gave up 2 bases and J gave up 6 bases, with 8 bases separating them. The length of the CDR3 is 12 residues. CDR1 SGHVS and CDR2 FQNEAQ come from the germline V gene.

This sequence joins TRBV6-4 and TRBJ1-5; D may be TRBD1 (5 bases). The germline V gene encodes CDR1 MRHNA and CDR2 SNTAGT. The CDR3 consists of 18 residues. Between the trimmed V and J ends, which lost 8 bases and 4 bases, there was a span of 27 bases. In DNA, the CDR3 is TGTGCCAGCCGGAGGGGTGGGGACTCGGACACCCGGAATCAGCCCCAGCATTTT. Its protein is CASRRGGDSDTRNQPQHF.

The chain employs TRBV5-1 and TRBJ1-4, with D unclear. This CDR3 comprises 13 residues. Trimming stripped 4 bases from V and 7 bases from J, with 11 bases between. Germline CDR1 reads SGHRS; CDR2 reads YFSETQ. The chain's CDR3 is CASSLMDGEKLFF. The CDR3, as DNA: TGCGCCAGCAGCCTTATGGATGGTGAAAAACTGTTTTTT.

This sequence joins TRBV15 and TRBJ1-4; no definite D call. Trimming took off 0 bases at V and 3 bases at J, with 8 bases between the two ends. Germline V gene sequence: CDR1 LNHNV, CDR2 YYDKDF (reference sequence). The CDR3 totals 15 residues. In DNA, the CDR3 is TGTGCCACCAGCAGAGAGGGTGGGGCTAATGAAAAACTGTTTTTT. Translating it yields CATSREGGANEKLFF.

The chain employs TRBV6-5 and TRBJ2-7, with 8 bases fitting TRBD1. This CDR3 is 15 amino acids long. The V segment lost 2 bases and the J segment 4 bases; nucleotides outside the gene matches: 7. Germline assignment: CDR1 MNHEY and CDR2 SVGAGI. CDR3 in amino acids: CASSYTGGLGYEQYF. The DNA for the CDR3 is TGTGCCAGCAGTTACACAGGGGGACTGGGGTACGAGCAGTACTTC.

V is TRBV7-2 and J is TRBJ2-7; TRBD2 might be the D (6 bases). CDR3 size: 15 residues. Trimming cost V 2 bases and J 2 bases, with 13 bases left between them. CDR1 is SGHTA, CDR2 FQGNSA, per germline. The CDR3 reads CASSLQGLQTYEQYF. CDR3 DNA: TGTGCCAGCAGCTTACAGGGACTCCAAACCTACGAGCAGTACTTC.

The chain links TRBV7-2 to TRBJ1-1; TRBD1 might be the D (5 bases). CDR3 length: 16 residues. Trimming stripped 5 bases from V and 4 bases from J, with 20 bases between. Germline assignment: CDR1 SGHTA and CDR2 FQGNSA. The CDR3 DNA reads TGTGCCAGCAGCCGGGAAGCAGCCTGGGGGGTCACTGAAGCTTTCTTT. Its protein is CASSREAAWGVTEAFF.

The chain joins TRBV5-6 to TRBJ1-2; 9 bases align to TRBD1. The CDR3 covers 13 residues. Trimming cost V 4 bases and J 7 bases; bases outside gene matches: 5. In germline, CDR1 is SGHDT, CDR2 YYEEEE. The CDR3 region has the DNA TGTGCCAGCAGCCCGGGACAGGGTTTTGGCTACACCTTC. This sequence encodes CASSPGQGFGYTF.

The genes are TRBV5-4 and TRBJ2-7, with 7 bases that match TRBD1. This CDR3 has 13 amino acids. CDR1 is SGHNT and CDR2 is YYREEE in the germline V gene (reference sequence). V was pared by 3 bases and J by 3 bases, with 3 bases of the junction left unmatched. In nucleotides, the CDR3 is TGTGCCAGCAGCTCCCGGGACAGCTACGAGCAGTACTTC. It encodes CASSSRDSYEQYF.

This chain uses TRBV29-1 with TRBJ2-1; a possible D gene is TRBD2 (5 bases). The germline V gene encodes CDR1 SQVTM and CDR2 ANQGSEA. CDR3 length: 14 residues. V lost 4 bases, J lost 2 bases, and 12 bases lay in between. The CDR3: CSVGGSVTYNEQFF. The CDR3 region has the DNA TGCAGCGTTGGTGGGAGTGTTACCTACAATGAGCAGTTCTTC.

The chain recombines TRBV5-1 with TRBJ1-1; D call uncertain. The germline gives CDR1 SGHRS, CDR2 YFSETQ. The germline V and J ends were trimmed by 4 bases and 1 base, with 14 bases remaining between them. This CDR3 region has 15 residues. The DNA for the CDR3 is TGCGCCAGCAGCCCCGACGGACTGAGGAACACTGAAGCTTTCTTT. Translating gives CASSPDGLRNTEAFF.

This chain connects TRBV5-8 to TRBJ2-2; TRBD1 aligns across 7 bases. This CDR3 spans 15 amino acids. The ends lost 4 bases at V and 7 bases at J; junction bases unmatched: 10. The germline CDR1 and CDR2 sequences are SGHTS and YDEGEE. CDR3 sequence (DNA): TGTGCCAGCAGCCAAGATACAGGGGTTATCGGGGAGCTGTTTTTT. Translating gives CASSQDTGVIGELFF.

The chain couples TRBV5-6 to TRBJ2-7; no clear D. Germline V gives CDR1 SGHDT, CDR2 YYEEEE. V gave up 0 bases and J gave up 6 bases, with 4 bases separating them. This CDR3 is 11 amino acids long. CDR3 DNA sequence: TGTGCCAGCAGCTTGGGTACCGAGCAGTACTTC. Protein product: CASSLGTEQYF.

The chain has TRBV7-2 and TRBJ1-1; D unclear. Germline values: CDR1 SGHTA, CDR2 FQGNSA. The CDR3 covers 14 residues. V lost 2 bases, J lost 2 bases, and 9 bases lay in between. The CDR3 is CASSLSLANTEAFF. CDR3 DNA: TGTGCCAGCAGCTTATCGCTGGCCAACACTGAAGCTTTCTTT.

The chain joins TRBV7-2 to TRBJ2-1, with 16 nucleotides matching TRBD2. The CDR3 is made up of 19 amino acids. Trimming cost V 2 bases and J 1 base; bases outside gene matches: 5. The germline V gene encodes CDR1 SGHTA and CDR2 FQGNSA. The CDR3, as DNA: TGTGCCAGCAGCTTAAAGGGACTAGCGGGGGGGCCGTCCTACAATGAGCAGTTCTTC. It translates to CASSLKGLAGGPSYNEQFF.

V gene TRBV28 combines with J gene TRBJ2-2; tentative D call: TRBD1 (6 bases). Germline assignment: CDR1 MDHEN and CDR2 SYDVKM. The CDR3 has 16 amino acids. V lost 6 bases, J lost 2 bases, and 16 bases lay in between. DNA for the CDR3: TGTGCCAGCAGGCCGCCCGGGACATTAAACACCGGGGAGCTGTTTTTT. Protein sequence: CASRPPGTLNTGELFF.

This rearrangement joins TRBV9 to TRBJ2-5; TRBD2 agrees at 8 bases. The CDR3 is made up of 15 amino acids. The ends lost 3 bases at V and 1 base at J; junction bases unmatched: 5. CDR1 and CDR2 (germline): SGDLS, YYNGEE. This CDR3 reads CASSDGTSTQETQYF. CDR3 bases: TGTGCCAGCAGCGACGGGACTAGTACCCAAGAGACCCAGTACTTC.

This clone was detected only once. V gene TRBV7-2 combines with J gene TRBJ2-7; 8 bases match TRBD1. This CDR3 has 17 amino acids. V gave up 1 base and J gave up 1 base; unmatched junction bases: 9. Germline lookup yields CDR1 SGHTA and CDR2 FQGNSA. CDR3 protein: CASSLVVRTGFSYEQYF. The CDR3 DNA reads TGTGCCAGCAGCTTAGTGGTTAGGACAGGGTTTTCCTACGAGCAGTACTTC. Using reference TRBV7-2 and TRBJ2-7 for the parts outside the CDR3, the full variable domain is GAGVSQSPSNKVTEKGKDVELRCDPISGHTALYWYRQSLGQGLEFLIYFQGNSAPDKSGLPSDRFSAERTGGSVSTLTIQRTQQEDSAVYLCASSLVVRTGFSYEQYFGPGTRLTVT.

The chain combines TRBV19 with TRBJ2-3; maybe TRBD2 (5 bases). Trimming shortened V by 4 bases and J by 5 bases, and 13 bases separated the two germline ends. Germline CDR1 LNHDA, CDR2 SQIVND (reference sequence). This CDR3 comprises 14 residues. CDR3 amino acids: CASSTLGAIDTQYF. In DNA, the CDR3 is TGTGCCAGTAGTACCTTGGGAGCGATAGATACGCAGTATTTT.

Written as DNA, the CDR3 is TGTGCCAGCAGTGAAAGGACAGGCGGCGCTTTCTTT. This encodes CASSERTGGAFF. The chain combines TRBV6-1 with TRBJ1-1, with 7 nucleotides matching TRBD1. Trimming took 2 bases from V and 11 from J; bases not matched to a gene: 5. The length of the CDR3 is 12 residues. Per the germline V gene, CDR1 is MNHNS and CDR2 is SASEGT.

The CDR3 loop is CASSMIEGNEQFF. CDR3 DNA sequence: TGTGCCAGCAGTATGATAGAAGGCAATGAGCAGTTCTTC. V is TRBV2 and J is TRBJ2-1; no definite D call. The V and J ends lost 5 bases and 6 bases respectively, with 11 bases between them. The V gene's germline CDR1 is SNHLY and CDR2 FYNNEI. The CDR3 sequence is 13 residues long.